One and the same sample provided the 22 T cell receptor beta chains below, sequenced in a study of T cell changes during pregnancy in multiple sclerosis. Here immunoSEQ multiplex PCR was the method, and the copy in TCRdb shows in-frame clones only, minus some. Among tens of thousands of clones listed, 92% were seen once. Source: peripheral blood, taken in the third trimester of pregnancy. The receptors originated from a female donor in good health, enrolled as a control in a pregnancy study.

This clone occurred once. J is TRBJ2-7 and V is TRBV7-2; D is uncertain. Germline assignment: CDR1 SGHTA and CDR2 FQGNSA. The V gene lost 2 bases and the J gene lost 6 bases, with 17 bases spanning the gap. The CDR3 covers 15 residues. The CDR3 DNA reads as TGTGCCAGCAGCTTACTCTCTGGCTACTACGGCGAGCAGTACTTC. Translating it yields CASSLLSGYYGEQYF.

The CDR3 protein is CASRRTGGAKNEQYF. The CDR3 DNA is TGCGCCAGCAGGAGAACAGGGGGCGCGAAGAACGAGCAGTACTTC. V gene TRBV4-1 combines with J gene TRBJ2-7; TRBD1 matches at 9 bases. The trim removed 6 bases at V and 5 bases at J, leaving 11 bases unmatched. Germline V gives CDR1 MGHRA, CDR2 YSYEKL. The CDR3 runs 15 residues.

The chain employs TRBV5-6 and TRBJ2-1; TRBD2 matches 14 bases. J was trimmed by 0 bases and V by 0 bases; bases with no gene match: 5. Germline CDR1 and CDR2: SGHDT and YYEEEE. The CDR3 has 19 residues. CDR3 nucleotide sequence: TGTGCCAGCAGCTTGGACGGGACTAGCGGGAGAAACTCCTACAATGAGCAGTTCTTC. It yields the protein CASSLDGTSGRNSYNEQFF.

The V call is TRBV29-1, the J call TRBJ1-1; D not certain. Germline V CDR1 and CDR2: SQVTM, ANQGSEA. The CDR3 consists of 10 residues. The ends were cut back, 6 bases at V and 7 bases at J, with 9 bases in the middle. The CDR3 spells CSVRVHEAFF. The CDR3 nucleotides read TGCAGCGTGCGGGTCCATGAAGCTTTCTTT.

This chain connects TRBV7-2 to TRBJ2-7, with TRBD2 matching over 14 bases. Trimming cost V 5 bases and J 7 bases; bases outside gene matches: 10. Germline V gene data show CDR1 as SGHTA and CDR2 as FQGNSA. The length of the CDR3 is 16 residues. In DNA, the CDR3 is TGTGCCAGCAGCAAACAGGGACTAGCGGGAGCAGGGGAGCAGTACTTC. Translation gives CASSKQGLAGAGEQYF.

The rearrangement uses TRBV5-6 and TRBJ2-3; the match to TRBD1 covers 11 bases. Germline V gene data show CDR1 as SGHDT and CDR2 as YYEEEE. Trimming cost V 2 bases and J 2 bases; bases outside gene matches: 4. The CDR3 spans 16 residues. The CDR3 region has the DNA TGTGCCAGCAGCTTCGGGGACAGGGGGTACACAGATACGCAGTATTTT. Protein product: CASSFGDRGYTDTQYF.

This clone was detected only a few times. V usage is TRBV27 and J usage is TRBJ1-5; D not resolved. Trimming pared 5 bases from V and 1 base from J, leaving 6 bases between. The CDR3 contains 13 residues. The germline V gene has CDR1 MNHEY and CDR2 SMNVEV (reference sequence). This chain's CDR3 is CASSLSSNQPQHF. CDR3 DNA: TGTGCCAGCAGTCTCTCCAGCAATCAGCCCCAGCATTTT.

V and J are TRBV27 and TRBJ1-1, with 8 bases that match TRBD1. J was trimmed by 5 bases and V by 5 bases; bases with no gene match: 7. Germline-derived CDR1 and CDR2 are MNHEY and SMNVEV (reference sequence). This CDR3 is built from 14 residues. The CDR3: CASSLWTGTTEAFF. In DNA form, the CDR3 reads TGTGCCAGCAGTCTTTGGACAGGGACGACTGAAGCTTTCTTT.

V gene TRBV29-1 combines with J gene TRBJ1-6; D gene ambiguous. Germline values: CDR1 SQVTM, CDR2 ANQGSEA. V lost 3 bases and J 0 bases, leaving 12 bases between the germline ends. The CDR3 length is 16 residues. The CDR3 DNA sequence: TGCAGCGTTGATTCTGGGCTAAGCTCCTATAATTCACCCCTCCACTTT. It translates to CSVDSGLSSYNSPLHF. Using reference TRBV29-1 and TRBJ1-6 for the parts outside the CDR3, the full variable domain is SAVISQKPSRDICQRGTSLTIQCQVDSQVTMMFWYRQQPGQSLTLIATANQGSEATYESGFVIDKFPISRPNLTFSTLTVSNMSPEDSSIYLCSVDSGLSSYNSPLHFGNGTRLTVT.

A few counts support this clone. This rearrangement joins TRBV19 to TRBJ1-1, with D possibly TRBD1 on 6 matching bases. Trimming stripped 6 bases from V and 5 bases from J, with 13 bases between. The CDR3 sequence is 13 residues long. Germline CDR1 reads LNHDA; CDR2 reads SQIVND (reference sequence). The CDR3 is CASRQGGRTEAFF. CDR3 sequence (DNA): TGTGCCAGTAGGCAAGGGGGTCGGACTGAAGCTTTCTTT.

This clone was counted a single time. V is TRBV5-1 and J is TRBJ2-3; 8 nucleotides align to TRBD1. V shed 7 bases and J 4 bases; nucleotides not matched to a gene: 8. This CDR3 is 14 amino acids long. CDR1 SGHRS and CDR2 YFSETQ come from the germline V gene. CDR3 DNA sequence: TGCGCCAGCCGCCCGGGACAGGCATCAGATACGCAGTATTTT. Translating it yields CASRPGQASDTQYF.

The count of this clone is one. A junction end diverges from the germline sequence, so it may reflect a read error. The CDR3 reads CASSSPGHPEDF. CDR3 bases: TGTGCCAGCAGTTCCCCCGGACACCCGGAAGATTTT. The genes are TRBV28 and TRBJ1-3, with D possibly being TRBD1 (5 bases). This CDR3 is built from 12 residues. Germline assignment: CDR1 MDHEN and CDR2 SYDVKM. The whole variable domain, remainder taken from reference TRBV28 and TRBJ1-3, is DVKVTQSSRYLVKRTGEKVFLECVQDMDHENMFWYRQDPGLGLRLIYFSYDVKMKEKGDIPEGYSVSREKKERFSLILESASTNQTSMYLCASSSPGHPEDFGEGSWLTVV.

The chain joins TRBV28 to TRBJ2-7, with 8 bases identical to TRBD1. Looked up from germline, CDR1 is MDHEN and CDR2 is SYDVKM. The CDR3 has 15 amino acids. The V gene end was trimmed by 3 bases and the J gene end by 3 bases; junction bases not matched to a gene: 7. The CDR3 sequence is CASSFRDRQDYEQYF. CDR3 bases: TGTGCCAGCAGTTTCCGGGACAGGCAAGACTACGAGCAGTACTTC. Full variable domain (remainder filled in from reference TRBV28 and TRBJ2-7): DVKVTQSSRYLVKRTGEKVFLECVQDMDHENMFWYRQDPGLGLRLIYFSYDVKMKEKGDIPEGYSVSREKKERFSLILESASTNQTSMYLCASSFRDRQDYEQYFGPGTRLTVT.

Comment on this clone: One end of the junction is discordant with germline, which a read error may explain. V usage is TRBV7-2 and J usage is TRBJ2-7; 8 nucleotides line up with TRBD1. The germline V gene encodes CDR1 SGHTA and CDR2 FQGNSA. The CDR3 extends over 13 amino acids. The CDR3 region has the DNA TGTGCCAGCAGCCGGGACAGGAACTACGGGCAGTACTTC. This encodes CASSRDRNYGQYF.

J is TRBJ2-2 and V is TRBV11-2; 8 nucleotides agree with TRBD1. Trimming at V came to 0 bases and at J to 5 bases, leaving 2 bases not matched to a gene. The CDR3 is 15 residues long. The V gene's germline CDR1 is SGHAT and CDR2 FQNNGV. DNA for the CDR3: TGTGCCAGCAGCTTAGAGGACAGGGTGACCGGGGAGCTGTTTTTT. This sequence encodes CASSLEDRVTGELFF.

This chain links TRBV4-2 with TRBJ1-2; D is undetermined. Germline V lookup: CDR1 LGHNA, CDR2 YNFKEQ. Trimming took 1 base from V and 1 from J, leaving 7 bases between them. The length of the CDR3 is 14 residues. The CDR3 region has the DNA TGTGCCAGCAGCCAAGCACACGATAACTATGGCTACACCTTC. It specifies CASSQAHDNYGYTF.

The chain has TRBV10-3 and TRBJ2-7; 8 positions match TRBD1. The CDR3 runs to 14 residues. The J segment lost 4 bases and the V segment lost 4 bases, leaving 6 bases of the junction unmatched. Germline V CDR1 and CDR2: ENHRY, SYGVKD. CDR3 amino acids: CAISGTGPSYEQYF. CDR3 coding DNA: TGTGCCATCAGTGGGACAGGGCCTAGTTACGAGCAGTACTTC.

This clone was counted a few times. The chain couples TRBV5-1 to TRBJ1-3; the match to TRBD1 covers 10 bases. CDR1 and CDR2 (germline): SGHRS, YFSETQ. The CDR3 length is 15 residues. V trimming: 4 bases; J trimming: 4 bases; junction bases outside the gene matches: 5. The CDR3 reads CASSARTGGGNTIYF. DNA of the CDR3: TGCGCCAGCAGCGCCCGGACAGGGGGAGGAAACACCATATATTTT.

The chain employs TRBV7-8 and TRBJ2-1; no clear D gene. The CDR3 is made up of 13 amino acids. V was pared by 3 bases and J by 5 bases, with 8 bases between. The germline CDR1 and CDR2 sequences are SGHVS and FQNEAQ. In DNA, the CDR3 is TGTGCCAGCAGCTTTAACGGTGACAATGAGCAGTTCTTC. It codes for CASSFNGDNEQFF.

The chain links TRBV5-1 to TRBJ2-2; 12 nucleotides agree with TRBD1. V lost 9 bases, J lost 3 bases, and 3 bases stayed unmatched. In germline, CDR1 is SGHRS, CDR2 YFSETQ. The CDR3 extends over 14 amino acids. The CDR3 nucleotides are TGCGCCACGGGACAGGGGGCTCACACCGGGGAGCTGTTTTTT. Translation gives CATGQGAHTGELFF.

The chain combines TRBV30 with TRBJ1-2; possibly TRBD1 for D (6 bases). The V gene's germline CDR1 is GTSNPN and CDR2 SVGIG (reference sequence). The CDR3 is 14 amino acids. The V end was cut by 0 bases, the J end by 3 bases, with 11 bases between. The CDR3 region is CAWSVTGQYYGYTF. CDR3 sequence (DNA): TGTGCCTGGAGTGTGACAGGACAGTACTATGGCTACACCTTC.

This clone was seen just once. CDR3 nucleotide sequence: TGTGCCAGCAGCTTACTCGGCGGGGTACCCACAGATACGCAGTATTTT. Its protein is CASSLLGGVPTDTQYF. This rearrangement joins TRBV7-2 to TRBJ2-3; TRBD2 might be the D (6 bases). This CDR3 is built from 16 residues. With 2 bases removed from V and 2 bases from J, the gap between germline ends came to 14 bases. Germline CDR1 SGHTA, CDR2 FQGNSA.